The 15 T cell receptor beta chains listed next were all sequenced from one sample in a study of blood T cell repertoires in COVID-19. The protocol was immunoSEQ multiplex PCR, while the TCRdb copy is restricted to in-frame clones and leaves out a portion. The profile shows approximately 100,000 clones, about 75% of them singletons. Sample: peripheral blood. The origin of the receptors is a man of 80 years or more with acute or convalescent COVID-19.

The genes are TRBV7-9 and TRBJ2-7; 8 nucleotides line up with TRBD2. This CDR3 comprises 14 residues. V gave up 5 bases and J gave up 6 bases; unmatched junction bases: 9. In germline, CDR1 is SEHNR, CDR2 FQNEAQ (reference sequence). The CDR3 sequence: CASSDSGGPGEQYF. CDR3 nucleotide sequence: TGTGCCAGCAGCGATTCGGGAGGGCCCGGCGAGCAGTACTTC.

This chain's CDR3 is CSASTVGEAFF. Here the CDR3 DNA reads TGCAGTGCTTCGACAGTCGGTGAAGCTTTCTTT. The chain uses TRBV20-1 and TRBJ1-1, with D possibly being TRBD1 (5 bases). The germline CDR1 and CDR2 sequences are DFQATT and SNEGSKA (reference sequence). The CDR3 sequence is 11 residues long. The V end lost 5 bases, the J end lost 7 bases, and 11 bases lay between the germline ends.

The CDR3 reads CASSKDLRGSYTF. Here the CDR3 DNA reads TGTGCCAGCAGCAAAGACCTACGCGGTAGCTACACCTTC. The chain links TRBV5-6 to TRBJ1-2; D ambiguous. The CDR3 runs 13 residues. The germline V gene encodes CDR1 SGHDT and CDR2 YYEEEE. Trimming took 4 bases from V and 9 from J, leaving 16 bases between them. Full variable domain (missing parts from reference TRBV5-6 and TRBJ1-2): DAGVTQSPTHLIKTRGQQVTLRCSPKSGHDTVSWYQQALGQGPQFIFQYYEEEERQRGNFPDRFSGHQFPNYSSELNVNALLLGDSALYLCASSKDLRGSYTFGSGTRLTVV.

This clone was seen repeatedly, ten times or more. The chain is built from TRBV5-1 and TRBJ2-3; 8 bases are shared with TRBD2. CDR1 is SGHRS and CDR2 is YFSETQ in the germline V gene. The junction had 13 bases not matched to a gene; V was cut back by 7 bases and J by 0 bases. The CDR3 consists of 17 residues. The CDR3 loop is CASSSGITGGSTDTQYF. DNA for the CDR3: TGCGCCAGCTCGAGTGGTATTACGGGAGGGAGCACAGATACGCAGTATTTT.

J is TRBJ1-2 and V is TRBV30; D ambiguous. Trimming took 2 bases from V and 5 from J, leaving 12 bases between them. Germline lookup yields CDR1 GTSNPN and CDR2 SVGIG (reference sequence). The CDR3 is 13 amino acids. CDR3 in amino acids: CAWSPSPGYGYTF. The CDR3 DNA reads as TGTGCCTGGAGTCCCTCCCCCGGTTATGGCTACACCTTC.

CDR3 region: CASSYGGLGPNEKLFF. The CDR3 DNA sequence: TGTGCCAGCAGTTACGGCGGATTGGGTCCTAATGAAAAACTGTTTTTT. V is TRBV6-2 or TRBV6-3 and J is TRBJ1-4; D unresolved. CDR3 size: 16 residues. The germline CDR1 and CDR2 sequences are MNHEY and SVGEGT. Trimming took off 2 bases at V and 3 bases at J, with 13 bases between the two ends.

The chain combines TRBV15 with TRBJ1-5; 8 positions match TRBD1. J gave up 6 bases and V 1 base, and 8 bases lay outside the gene matches. The CDR3 length is 16 residues. Germline V gives CDR1 LNHNV, CDR2 YYDKDF (reference sequence). CDR3 sequence (DNA): TGTGCCACCAGCAGAGCCGGACAGGGTCTTATTCAGCCCCAGCATTTT. The encoded protein is CATSRAGQGLIQPQHF. Supplemented by reference TRBV15 and TRBJ1-5, the full variable domain reads DAMVIQNPRYQVTQFGKPVTLSCSQTLNHNVMYWYQQKSSQAPKLLFHYYDKDFNNEADTPDNFQSRRPNTSFCFLDIRSPGLGDTAMYLCATSRAGQGLIQPQHFGDGTRLSIL.

The chain carries TRBV28 and TRBJ2-1, with 11 bases identical to TRBD1. V dropped 3 bases and J dropped 8; count of bases not matched to a gene: 6. This CDR3 is built from 15 residues. Per germline, CDR1 MDHEN and CDR2 SYDVKM. The CDR3 sequence: CASSFVGTGGHEQFF. The CDR3 DNA follows: TGTGCCAGCAGTTTCGTCGGGACAGGGGGTCATGAGCAGTTCTTC.

This chain joins TRBV5-1 and TRBJ2-1; 10 bases map to TRBD1. CDR3 length equals 16 residues. The germline V gene has CDR1 SGHRS and CDR2 YFSETQ. Unmatched junction bases numbered 3, after V lost 1 base and J lost 2 bases. CDR3 nucleotide sequence: TGCGCCAGCAGCTTGATAGGGACAGGGGCCTACAATGAGCAGTTCTTC. This codes for CASSLIGTGAYNEQFF. The whole variable domain, filled in from reference TRBV5-1 and TRBJ2-1, reads KAGVTQTPRYLIKTRGQQVTLSCSPISGHRSVSWYQQTPGQGLQFLFEYFSETQRNKGNFPGRFSGRQFSNSRSEMNVSTLELGDSALYLCASSLIGTGAYNEQFFGPGTRLTVL.

Here the CDR3 reads CASSESGSLIFF. CDR3 nucleotide sequence: TGTGCCAGCAGTGAATCTGGTAGTCTAATCTTCTTC. This chain uses TRBV6-1 with TRBJ2-1, with D unresolved. The CDR3 spans 12 residues. V lost 2 bases, J lost 16 bases, and 15 bases lay in between. Looked up from germline, CDR1 is MNHNS and CDR2 is SASEGT.

The chain uses TRBV12-3 or TRBV12-4 and TRBJ2-5; D possibly corresponds to TRBD2 (5 bases). The germline V and J ends were trimmed by 6 bases and 1 base, with 9 bases remaining between them. The CDR3 length is 13 residues. The CDR3 region is CASSTGFQETQYF. In nucleotides, the CDR3 is TGTGCCAGCAGCACGGGGTTCCAAGAGACCCAGTACTTC.

This chain links TRBV6-5 with TRBJ1-1, with no clear D. The CDR3 runs 13 residues. The V gene's germline CDR1 is MNHEY and CDR2 SVGAGI. The V gene lost 6 bases and the J gene lost 1 base, with 9 bases spanning the gap. This chain's CDR3 is CASSLNRNTEAFF. In nucleotides, the CDR3 is TGTGCCAGCAGCTTAAACAGGAACACTGAAGCTTTCTTT.

The V call is TRBV23-1, the J call TRBJ1-1; 10 bases align to TRBD1. TRBV23-1 is annotated as an ORF whose role is uncertain. There are 12 residues in the CDR3. Trimming cost V 6 bases and J 11 bases; bases outside gene matches: 6. CDR3 protein: CASSPGTGEAFF. CDR3 nucleotides: TGCGCCAGCAGCCCCGGGACAGGGGAGGCTTTCTTT.

The chain links TRBV10-3 to TRBJ2-3; 9 bases fit TRBD2. From germline, CDR1 is ENHRY and CDR2 SYGVKD. Losses at the gene ends were 6 bases for V and 0 bases for J; bases not matched to a gene: 1. The CDR3 covers 14 residues. This CDR3 reads CAISTSGSTDTQYF. Here the CDR3 DNA reads TGTGCCATCAGCACTAGCGGGAGCACAGATACGCAGTATTTT.

V is TRBV2 and J is TRBJ2-1; 11 positions match TRBD2. The CDR3 runs 13 residues. Germline V CDR1 and CDR2: SNHLY, FYNNEI. V trimming: 6 bases; J trimming: 8 bases; junction bases outside the gene matches: 3. The CDR3 DNA sequence: TGTGCCAGCAGCCGACTAGCGGGGTATGAGCAGTTCTTC. It yields the protein CASSRLAGYEQFF.